The clone carrying this T cell receptor (beta chain) came up a few times. This specimen belongs to a study of blood T cell repertoires in COVID-19. About the study: There were acute and convalescent COVID-19 samples, and they came from the United States, Italy and Spain. Sources were T cells, B-cell-depleted T cells, or PBMCs; the material itself was cDNA or gDNA.

Followed over time, Seattle patients had been enrolled while infection was active. Original data processing: Estimates of nucleated cell counts were drawn from the amplification of reference gene primers. Sequencing used immunoSEQ multiplex PCR; TCRdb keeps in-frame clones, though not all of them. That table furnishes V, J and clone size, whereas the DNA furnished D and trimming. Here the sample spans 200,000 to 250,000 clones, 80% to 85% being singletons. Germline V CDR1 and CDR2: MGHRA, YSYEKL. The V segment lost 1 base and the J segment 5 bases; nucleotides outside the gene matches: 7. The CDR3 has 15 amino acids.

The clonotype was recovered from a woman in her 70s with COVID-19, enrolled during active disease. V is TRBV4-1 and J is TRBJ2-5; 7 bases are a match to TRBD1. The material sequenced was peripheral blood. CDR3 DNA sequence: TGCGCCAGCAGCCAAGGGGGACAGAACAAGGAGACCCAGTACTTC. Its protein product is CASSQGGQNKETQYF.